These 31 T cell receptor beta chains were all obtained from the same sample, sequenced in a study of shared clonotypes between healthy human individuals. Only in-frame clones appear in the TCRdb table, and some are missing; sequencing was by immunoSEQ multiplex PCR. The sample holds over 1.4 million clones, over 95% seen once. Specimen: naive CD4+ T cells sorted from blood. The subset here: CD45RA+ positively selected. These receptors were taken from a man in his thirties or forties in good health.

The rearrangement uses TRBV18 and TRBJ2-7; 11 bases map to TRBD2. V shed 3 bases and J 5 bases; nucleotides not matched to a gene: 3. The CDR3 spans 14 residues. CDR1 is KGHSH and CDR2 is LQKENI in the germline V gene. Written as DNA, the CDR3 is TGTGCCAGCTCACCGGGGACTAGCGGTCACGAGCAGTACTTC. Protein: CASSPGTSGHEQYF.

The chain recombines TRBV5-1 with TRBJ2-7, with 7 bases identical to TRBD2. Germline-derived CDR1 and CDR2 are SGHRS and YFSETQ. With V trimmed by 5 bases and J by 2 bases, 10 bases remained unmatched. The CDR3 has 15 amino acids. The CDR3 here is CASREGPSGTYEQYF. CDR3 sequence (DNA): TGCGCCAGCAGAGAAGGGCCTAGCGGAACCTACGAGCAGTACTTC.

Note on this clone: This specimen includes other DNA sequences encoding the same CDR3. The genes are TRBV7-2 and TRBJ2-7; 10 bases fit TRBD1. Unmatched junction bases numbered 4, after V lost 3 bases and J lost 2 bases. Germline V gene lookup returns CDR1 SGHTA and CDR2 FQGNSA. This CDR3 is built from 15 residues. The CDR3 DNA follows: TGTGCCAGCAGCTTGGTGGGACAGGGGACCTACGAGCAGTACTTC. Translated, it gives CASSLVGQGTYEQYF.

With regard to this clone: This sample includes further DNA sequences coding for the same CDR3. The CDR3 nucleotides are TGTGCCAGCAGCGTAGTTGGGGGCCAAGAGACCCAGTACTTC. Translating it yields CASSVVGGQETQYF. The chain links TRBV9 to TRBJ2-5, with D possibly called TRBD1 or TRBD2 (5 bases each). With 0 bases removed from V and 1 base from J, the gap between germline ends came to 7 bases. Germline CDR1 and CDR2: SGDLS and YYNGEE. This CDR3 region has 14 residues.

This clone was seen a single time. The V and J genes are TRBV5-4 and TRBJ1-3; 8 nucleotides match TRBD1. V trimming: 2 bases; J trimming: 0 bases; junction bases outside the gene matches: 10. The CDR3 totals 18 residues. The germline CDR1 and CDR2 sequences are SGHNT and YYREEE (reference sequence). CDR3 loop: CASSFGDRGPSSGNTIYF. The CDR3 DNA reads TGTGCCAGCAGCTTTGGTGACAGGGGTCCAAGCTCTGGAAACACCATATATTTT. The variable domain in full, with the rest retrieved from reference TRBV5-4 and TRBJ1-3, is ETGVTQSPTHLIKTRGQQVTLRCSSQSGHNTVSWYQQALGQGPQFIFQYYREEENGRGNFPPRFSGLQFPNYSSELNVNALELDDSALYLCASSFGDRGPSSGNTIYFGEGSWLTVV.

The V and J genes are TRBV11-2 and TRBJ2-3; a possible D gene is TRBD1 (6 bases). CDR1 SGHAT and CDR2 FQNNGV come from the germline V gene. The CDR3 has 17 residues. V lost 1 base, J lost 4 bases, and 18 bases lay in between. CDR3 DNA sequence: TGTGCCAGCAGCTTAGTGAGAAGAACAGGGTTGGCAGATACGCAGTATTTT. As protein: CASSLVRRTGLADTQYF.

This clone has a single count. The chain uses TRBV6-1 and TRBJ1-3, with unresolved D. The CDR3 covers 15 residues. Trimming cost V 1 base and J 0 bases, with 7 bases left between them. Per germline, CDR1 MNHNS and CDR2 SASEGT. CDR3: CASSEVPYSGNTIYF. Written as DNA, the CDR3 is TGTGCCAGCAGTGAAGTTCCTTACTCTGGAAACACCATATATTTT.

V is TRBV2 and J is TRBJ2-3; 14 nucleotides match TRBD2. The CDR3 has 14 residues. From germline, CDR1 is SNHLY and CDR2 FYNNEI. The ends lost 7 bases at V and 5 bases at J; junction bases unmatched: 2. This chain's CDR3 is CASKGLAGGDTQYF. The CDR3 nucleotides read TGTGCCAGCAAAGGACTAGCGGGAGGAGATACGCAGTATTTT.

V gene TRBV5-6 combines with J gene TRBJ2-1; 12 nucleotides line up with TRBD1. This CDR3 is built from 16 residues. The germline V gene has CDR1 SGHDT and CDR2 YYEEEE. V was pared by 2 bases and J by 7 bases, with 7 bases of the junction left unmatched. This CDR3 is CASSFARDRGRNEQFF. CDR3 sequence (DNA): TGTGCCAGCAGCTTTGCCCGGGACAGGGGGCGGAATGAGCAGTTCTTC. The entire variable domain, with the rest obtained from reference TRBV5-6 and TRBJ2-1, is as follows: DAGVTQSPTHLIKTRGQQVTLRCSPKSGHDTVSWYQQALGQGPQFIFQYYEEEERQRGNFPDRFSGHQFPNYSSELNVNALLLGDSALYLCASSFARDRGRNEQFFGPGTRLTVL.

The V and J genes are TRBV7-9 and TRBJ2-7; TRBD1 is a possible D gene (5 bases). Trimming removed 4 bases at V and 0 bases at J, with 13 bases between. The length of the CDR3 is 15 residues. Looked up from germline, CDR1 is SEHNR and CDR2 is FQNEAQ (reference sequence). The CDR3, as DNA: TGTGCCAGCAGCTCCAGGGTGTGGGACTCCTACGAGCAGTACTTC. This encodes CASSSRVWDSYEQYF.

The rearrangement joins TRBV5-4 to TRBJ1-2; 9 positions match TRBD1. The J segment lost 2 bases and the V segment lost 3 bases, leaving 8 bases of the junction unmatched. The CDR3 is made up of 16 amino acids. CDR1 is SGHNT and CDR2 is YYREEE in the germline V gene (reference sequence). Written as DNA, the CDR3 is TGTGCCAGCAGCTGGCCGGGACAGGGCAACAACTATGGCTACACCTTC. It encodes CASSWPGQGNNYGYTF.

The chain's CDR3 is CASSVARAGVRGSGANVLTF. The CDR3 nucleotides are TGTGCCAGCAGCGTAGCCCGGGCAGGGGTTAGGGGCTCTGGGGCCAACGTCCTGACTTTC. The chain is built from TRBV9 and TRBJ2-6; possible D gene TRBD1, 6 bases. This CDR3 is built from 20 residues. The V and J ends lost 0 bases and 0 bases respectively, with 19 bases between them. Germline V gene data show CDR1 as SGDLS and CDR2 as YYNGEE.

The chain has TRBV2 and TRBJ2-5; D gene unclear. The CDR3 covers 14 residues. V was pared by 1 base and J by 7 bases, with 13 bases between. Germline lookup yields CDR1 SNHLY and CDR2 FYNNEI. The chain's CDR3 is CASSEGALRGTQYF. The CDR3 region has the DNA TGTGCCAGCAGTGAAGGGGCACTCCGTGGGACCCAGTACTTC.

About this clone itself: Other DNA sequences in this sample translate to the same CDR3. This chain links TRBV7-3 with TRBJ2-1; 7 bases line up with TRBD2. V lost 0 bases to trimming and J lost 4 bases; unmatched junction nucleotides: 3. CDR1 is SGHTA, CDR2 FQGTGA, per germline. CDR3 length: 15 residues. In DNA, the CDR3 is TGTGCCAGCAGCTTAACTAGCGGGCCTTACAATGAGCAGTTCTTC. This codes for CASSLTSGPYNEQFF.

Concerning this clone: One end of the junction is discordant with germline, which a read error may explain. This sequence joins TRBV20-1 and TRBJ2-7; D is unresolved. The CDR3 is made up of 11 amino acids. Germline loops: CDR1 DFQATT, CDR2 SNEGSKA (reference sequence). Here the CDR3 reads CSARETTMASF. The DNA of the CDR3 is TGCAGTGCTAGAGAGACGACAATGGCCAGCTTC.

V gene TRBV29-1 combines with J gene TRBJ2-5; no clear D gene. CDR1 and CDR2 from the germline V gene are SQVTM and ANQGSEA. The CDR3 loop spans 13 amino acids. The V end lost 4 bases, the J end lost 5 bases, and 14 bases lay between the germline ends. In DNA form, the CDR3 reads TGCAGCGTTGGTCGGCAGCCCGAGGAGACCCAGTACTTC. Translated, it gives CSVGRQPEETQYF.

This clone has a handful of counts. V gene TRBV5-1 combines with J gene TRBJ1-3, with unresolved D. Trimming shortened V by 4 bases and J by 2 bases, and 10 bases separated the two germline ends. This CDR3 is 14 amino acids long. The germline V gene has CDR1 SGHRS and CDR2 YFSETQ. The DNA for the CDR3 is TGCGCCAGCAGCGTTCCCGGGGCTGGAAACACCATATATTTT. As protein: CASSVPGAGNTIYF.

V is TRBV11-2 and J is TRBJ1-1, with D perhaps TRBD1 (5 bases). The length of the CDR3 is 15 residues. Germline V gene lookup returns CDR1 SGHAT and CDR2 FQNNGV. Trimming took 0 bases from V and 1 from J, leaving 9 bases between them. The CDR3 protein is CASSLEGRPNTEAFF. The CDR3 DNA sequence: TGTGCCAGCAGCTTAGAGGGACGGCCGAACACTGAAGCTTTCTTT.

The chain is built from TRBV28 and TRBJ1-4; TRBD1 matches 7 bases. Germline V CDR1 and CDR2: MDHEN, SYDVKM. The CDR3 is 15 amino acids. V shed 7 bases and J 8 bases; nucleotides not matched to a gene: 13. CDR3 DNA sequence: TGTGCCAGCACCCCCCTAGCAGGGGGTCGAGAAAAACTGTTTTTT. Its protein product is CASTPLAGGREKLFF.

V and J are TRBV2 and TRBJ2-7, with a possible D match to TRBD2 (5 bases). The CDR3 spans 13 residues. Per the germline V gene, CDR1 is SNHLY and CDR2 is FYNNEI. The V end was cut by 4 bases, the J end by 6 bases, with 13 bases between. The CDR3 sequence is CASSVDRSGEQYF. In DNA form, the CDR3 reads TGTGCCAGCAGTGTTGATAGAAGCGGCGAGCAGTACTTC.

V is TRBV28 and J is TRBJ2-7; 7 bases match TRBD1. Germline V gene data show CDR1 as MDHEN and CDR2 as SYDVKM. The V and J ends lost 9 bases and 2 bases, in that order; junction bases with no gene match: 4. This CDR3 contains 12 residues. The CDR3: CASTGDAYEQYF. CDR3 DNA: TGTGCCAGTACAGGGGATGCCTACGAGCAGTACTTC.

This clone was counted a single time. The gene calls are TRBV7-3 and TRBJ2-2, with 7 bases fitting TRBD2. There are 15 residues in the CDR3. Germline lookup yields CDR1 SGHTA and CDR2 FQGTGA. Unmatched junction bases numbered 7, after V lost 5 bases and J lost 4 bases. CDR3 loop: CASSPGASGTGELFF. The CDR3 DNA reads TGTGCCAGCAGCCCTGGGGCTAGCGGCACCGGGGAGCTGTTTTTT.

The genes are TRBV11-2 and TRBJ2-7; possibly TRBD1 for D (5 bases). The CDR3 has 13 amino acids. The ends were cut back, 4 bases at V and 6 bases at J, with 13 bases in the middle. Germline V gene lookup returns CDR1 SGHAT and CDR2 FQNNGV. This CDR3 is CASSSVAGSEQYF. In DNA, the CDR3 is TGTGCCAGCAGCTCGGTCGCAGGGTCCGAGCAGTACTTC.

The CDR3 loop is CAISLRGTSGRNQETQYF. The CDR3 DNA follows: TGTGCCATCAGTCTTAGGGGGACTAGCGGGAGGAACCAAGAGACCCAGTACTTC. The chain uses TRBV10-3 and TRBJ2-5; 15 nucleotides match TRBD2. J gave up 0 bases and V 5 bases, and 7 bases lay outside the gene matches. This CDR3 has 18 amino acids. From germline, CDR1 is ENHRY and CDR2 SYGVKD.

This clone has a single count. CDR3 amino acids: CASSPMPRNTEAFF. The CDR3 nucleotides are TGCGCCAGCAGTCCCATGCCCCGGAACACTGAAGCTTTCTTT. This chain connects TRBV10-2 to TRBJ1-1; the D is unclear. The CDR3 consists of 14 residues. V lost 5 bases and J lost 1, with 11 bases in between. Germline CDR1 is WSHSY and CDR2 is SAAADI.

The chain employs TRBV23-1 and TRBJ2-7, with a tentative D call TRBD1 (7 bases). TRBV23-1 falls under the ORF class, with uncertain function. The CDR3 contains 15 residues. V lost 2 bases and J lost 6, with 17 bases in between. The CDR3 region has the DNA TGCGCCAGCAGTCAACCGGGGGACAGCTTCTGCGAGCAGTACTTC. It translates to CASSQPGDSFCEQYF.

The chain recombines TRBV6-4 with TRBJ2-5; tentative D call: TRBD1 (6 bases). The germline CDR1 and CDR2 sequences are MRHNA and SNTAGT. Trimming stripped 3 bases from V and 6 bases from J, with 11 bases between. The CDR3 extends over 13 amino acids. In nucleotides, the CDR3 is TGTGCCAGCAGTGAAGTTCAGGGGCAGACCCAGTACTTC. Residues: CASSEVQGQTQYF.

This chain uses TRBV4-3 with TRBJ1-4; D perhaps matches TRBD1 (6 bases). The germline V and J ends were trimmed by 1 base and 13 bases, with 22 bases remaining between them. The germline gives CDR1 LGHNA, CDR2 YSLEER. The CDR3 is 16 residues long. Here the CDR3 reads CASSQAYRTDLGALFF. The CDR3 DNA reads as TGCGCCAGCAGCCAAGCCTATCGGACAGATCTTGGGGCACTGTTTTTT.

CDR3: CASKGGVLTTYEQYF. The CDR3 DNA sequence: TGTGCCAGCAAGGGGGGGGTACTCACCACCTACGAGCAGTACTTC. The chain combines TRBV2 with TRBJ2-7, with D tentatively TRBD2 (7 bases). V dropped 7 bases and J dropped 2 bases, with 18 bases sitting between them. Germline loops: CDR1 SNHLY, CDR2 FYNNEI. There are 15 residues in the CDR3.

The V and J genes are TRBV9 and TRBJ2-1; TRBD2 agrees at 13 bases. With 2 bases clipped from V and 9 bases from J, the junction kept 11 bases outside the gene matches. This CDR3 is built from 17 residues. Germline CDR1 reads SGDLS; CDR2 reads YYNGEE. CDR3 protein: CASSVPGLAGLMGEQFF. CDR3 nucleotides: TGTGCCAGCAGCGTGCCGGGACTAGCGGGACTAATGGGTGAGCAGTTCTTC.

The genes are TRBV7-2 and TRBJ2-3; D possibly corresponds to TRBD1 (6 bases). This CDR3 is built from 15 residues. Germline loops: CDR1 SGHTA, CDR2 FQGNSA. Trimming took off 3 bases at V and 5 bases at J, with 15 bases between the two ends. The CDR3 bases are TGTGCCAGCAGCTTTTGGGCAGGGGAAAAAGATACGCAGTATTTT. Amino acid sequence: CASSFWAGEKDTQYF. Full variable domain (missing parts from reference TRBV7-2 and TRBJ2-3): GAGVSQSPSNKVTEKGKDVELRCDPISGHTALYWYRQSLGQGLEFLIYFQGNSAPDKSGLPSDRFSAERTGGSVSTLTIQRTQQEDSAVYLCASSFWAGEKDTQYFGPGTRLTVL.